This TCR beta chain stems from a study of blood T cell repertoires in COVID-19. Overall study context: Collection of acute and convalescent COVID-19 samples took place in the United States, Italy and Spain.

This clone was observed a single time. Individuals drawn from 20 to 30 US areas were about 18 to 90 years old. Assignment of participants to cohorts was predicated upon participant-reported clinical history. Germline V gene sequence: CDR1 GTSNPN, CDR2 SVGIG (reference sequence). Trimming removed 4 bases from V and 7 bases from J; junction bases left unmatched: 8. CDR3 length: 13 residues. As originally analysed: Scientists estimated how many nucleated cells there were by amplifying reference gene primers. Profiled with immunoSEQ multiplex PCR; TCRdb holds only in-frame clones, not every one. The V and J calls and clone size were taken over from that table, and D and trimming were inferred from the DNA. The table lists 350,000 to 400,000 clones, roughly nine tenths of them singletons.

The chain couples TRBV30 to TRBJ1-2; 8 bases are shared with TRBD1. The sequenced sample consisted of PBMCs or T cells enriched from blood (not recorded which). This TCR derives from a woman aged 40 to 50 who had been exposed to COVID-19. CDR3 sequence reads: CAWKTGVPSGYTF. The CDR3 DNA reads TGTGCCTGGAAGACAGGGGTCCCGAGTGGCTACACCTTC.